This TCR beta chain was found in a study of patients and donors after allogeneic stem cell transplantation. This clonotype was seen a handful of times. Germline trimming cut 6 bases from V and 6 bases from J; bases unmatched to any gene: 6. CDR3 length: 14 residues. Germline assignment: CDR1 SNHLY and CDR2 FYNNEI. TCRdb ran MiXCR on the RT-PCR reads and lists one entry per CDR3 protein. Seen here are about 230,000 distinct CDR3 sequences, approximately 14% observed once, and the top ten hold approximately 10%. This clonotype was sampled from a human donor who was either an allogeneic HSCT recipient or a stem cell or donor lymphocyte infusion donor (not recorded which). It is not recorded whose cells these are; they may come from a transplant donor. V gene TRBV2 combines with J gene TRBJ1-5; 9 positions agree with TRBD1. Source material: blood, either unsorted or a sorted T cell fraction (not recorded which). CDR3 protein: CASSVQGAGQPQHF. CDR3 nucleotides: TGTGCCAGCAGCGTACAGGGGGCGGGTCAGCCCCAGCATTTT.